This T cell receptor beta chain derives from a study of regulatory T cells in long-lasting Graves disease. Findings and limits, study-wide: Persistent disease was associated with favored TRBV28 usage and with favored use of TRBJ1-2 and TRBJ2-5. Relative to newly diagnosed Graves' patients, persistent ones had lower TCR diversity.

This CDR3 is 16 amino acids long. Germline assignment: CDR1 MNHEY and CDR2 SMNVEV (reference sequence). The V end was cut by 3 bases, the J end by 6 bases, with 17 bases between. TCR beta libraries were built with iRepertoire HTBI primers and Arm-PCR of CDR3 regions. MiXCR was run by TCRdb on the multiplex PCR reads, yielding one entry per CDR3 protein. The data contain about 530,000 distinct CDR3 sequences, about 16% of them singletons. Note on this clonotype: The target antigen is unknown.

Time point defined: newly diagnosed GD, antithyroid drugs for less than 3 months. The TCR library was made from RNA that had been extracted from PBMCs in TRIzol. This same sample was also part of a study on T cells in Graves' hyperthyroidism and ophthalmopathy. That report notes: A set of HTBI primers served as the primers for a first-round RT-PCR of the TCR CDR3.

The starting material was peripheral blood mononuclear cells (PBMCs), obtained at new diagnosis, from a patient treated with antithyroid drugs. This receptor was taken from a woman aged 35-65 years with Graves disease. The chain is built from TRBV27 and TRBJ1-4; weak D call: TRBD1 (6 bases). The CDR3 region is CASSLIPGHRYEKLFF. The CDR3 DNA sequence: TGTGCCAGCAGTTTGATTCCGGGACACCGGTATGAAAAACTGTTTTTT.